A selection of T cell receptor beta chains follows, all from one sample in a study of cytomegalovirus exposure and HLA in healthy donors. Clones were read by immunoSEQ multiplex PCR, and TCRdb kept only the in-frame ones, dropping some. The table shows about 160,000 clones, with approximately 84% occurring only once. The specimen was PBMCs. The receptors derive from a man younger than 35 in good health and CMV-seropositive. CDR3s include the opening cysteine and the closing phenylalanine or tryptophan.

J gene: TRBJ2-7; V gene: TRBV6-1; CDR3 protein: CASSFGGNYEQYF
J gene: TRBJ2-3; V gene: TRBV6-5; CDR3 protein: CASKTGLSTDTQYF
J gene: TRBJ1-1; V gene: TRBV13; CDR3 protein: CASSGGGPNTEAFF
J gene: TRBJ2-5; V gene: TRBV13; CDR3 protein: CASSPSRSGGLGTQYF
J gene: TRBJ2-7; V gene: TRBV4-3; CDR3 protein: CASSQIITGTGMYEQYF
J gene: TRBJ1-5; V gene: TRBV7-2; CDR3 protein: CASSFLPGQLYSNQPQHF
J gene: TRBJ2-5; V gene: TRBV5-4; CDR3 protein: CASSLGTSGQETQYF
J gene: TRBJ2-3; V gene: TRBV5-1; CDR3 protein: CASSLGYLGTSTDTQYF
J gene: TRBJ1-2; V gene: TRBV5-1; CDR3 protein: CASSLAGRGLSANYGYTF
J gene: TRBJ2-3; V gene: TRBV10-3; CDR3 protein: CAIRDSNTDTQYF
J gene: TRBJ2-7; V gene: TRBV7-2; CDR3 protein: CASSFDPDRGSNEQYF
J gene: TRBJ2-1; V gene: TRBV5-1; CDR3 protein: CASRRGQGYSYNEQFF
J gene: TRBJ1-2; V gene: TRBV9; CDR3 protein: CASSVGDRTLGYTF
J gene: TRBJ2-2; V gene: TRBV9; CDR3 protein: CASSVADYTGELFF
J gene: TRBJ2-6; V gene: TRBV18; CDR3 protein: CASSPVGHLSGANVLTF
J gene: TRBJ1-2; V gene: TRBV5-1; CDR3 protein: CASSRTGQGSYGYTF
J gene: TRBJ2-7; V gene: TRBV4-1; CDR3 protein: CASSVDWTGVYEQYF
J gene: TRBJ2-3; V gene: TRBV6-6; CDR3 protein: CASRGGEFTDTQYF
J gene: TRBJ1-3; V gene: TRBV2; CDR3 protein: CASSGTGAGRNTIYF
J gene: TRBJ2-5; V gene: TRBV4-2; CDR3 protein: CASSQDYRGTQYF
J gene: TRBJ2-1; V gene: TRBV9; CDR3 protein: CASSRDDAVMGGKGSYNEQFF
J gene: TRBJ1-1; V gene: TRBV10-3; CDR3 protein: CAISESLDRGRTEAFF
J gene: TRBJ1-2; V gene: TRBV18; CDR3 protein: CASSPDKNYGYTF
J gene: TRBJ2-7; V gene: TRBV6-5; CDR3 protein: CASSLGQGTYEQYF
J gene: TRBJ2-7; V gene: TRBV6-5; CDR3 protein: CASRPTVSSSYEQYF
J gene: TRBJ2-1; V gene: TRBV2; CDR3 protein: CASKLTQADEQFF
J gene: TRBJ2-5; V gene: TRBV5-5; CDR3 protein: CASSFPGGNEETQYF
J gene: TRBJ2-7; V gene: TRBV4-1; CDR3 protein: CASSQETGGPYEQYF
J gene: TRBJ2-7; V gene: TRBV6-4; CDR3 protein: CASSEPQGYEQYF
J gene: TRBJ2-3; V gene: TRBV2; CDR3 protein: CASSELAGYTDTQYF
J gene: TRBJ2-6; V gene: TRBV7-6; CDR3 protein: CASSSSGANVLTF
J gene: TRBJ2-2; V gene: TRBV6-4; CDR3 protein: CASSTTGDTGELFF
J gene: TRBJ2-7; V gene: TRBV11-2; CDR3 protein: CASSARGQAYEQYF
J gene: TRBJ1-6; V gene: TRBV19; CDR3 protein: CASAPAGSPLHF
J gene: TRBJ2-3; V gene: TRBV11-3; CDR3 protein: CASSPGVAGGTDTQYF
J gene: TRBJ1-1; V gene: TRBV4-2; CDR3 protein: CASSQLNLRENTEAFF
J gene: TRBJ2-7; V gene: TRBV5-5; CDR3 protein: CASSWTGVYEQYF
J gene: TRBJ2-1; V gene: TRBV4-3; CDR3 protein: CASSLGTSSSYNEQFF
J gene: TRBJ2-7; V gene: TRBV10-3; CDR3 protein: CAIGDRGLHEQYF
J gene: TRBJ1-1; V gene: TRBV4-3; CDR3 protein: CASSQVQRAEGPSEAFF
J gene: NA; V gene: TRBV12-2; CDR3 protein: CASRLALAGGFEQYF
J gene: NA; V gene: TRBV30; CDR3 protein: CAWSGTGFVYEQYF
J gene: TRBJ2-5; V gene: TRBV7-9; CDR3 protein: CASSATLAGAAQYF
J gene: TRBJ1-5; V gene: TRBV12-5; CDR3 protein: CASGLSLNQPQHF
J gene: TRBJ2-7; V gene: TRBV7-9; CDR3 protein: CASSPQPYEQYF
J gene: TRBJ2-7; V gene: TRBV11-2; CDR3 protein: CASTLDGTGLYEQYF
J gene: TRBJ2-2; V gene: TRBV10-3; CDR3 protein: CAIGSPLTGELFF
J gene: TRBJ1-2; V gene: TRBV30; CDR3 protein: CAWSQDRANYGYTF
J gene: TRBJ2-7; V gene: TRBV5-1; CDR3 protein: CASSPGQGGYEQYF
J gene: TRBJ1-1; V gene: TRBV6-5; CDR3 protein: CASSEGQGSTEAFF
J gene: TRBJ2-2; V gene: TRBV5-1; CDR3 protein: CASSLRGTEKTGELFF
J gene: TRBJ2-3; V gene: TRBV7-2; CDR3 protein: CASSPGLAGNTDTQYF
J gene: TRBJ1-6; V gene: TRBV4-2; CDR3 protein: CASSQDWAGGTGRVSGNSPLHF